The 24 T cell receptor beta chains presented below share a single source sample, sequenced in a study of low-dose radiotherapy and immunotherapy resistance in tumors. Stated time point: after trial treatment. As for treatment: LDRT plus nivolumab, ipilimumab, low-dose cyclophosphamide and aspirin (RACIN trial). A constant-region primer paired with the V-primer adapter amplified TCRs over about 19 PCR cycles. Via MiXCR, TCRdb re-called the reads, giving one row per CDR3 protein. Among roughly 52,000 distinct CDR3 sequences listed, approximately 33% were seen once. The sample consisted of PBMCs, taken after low-dose radiotherapy plus immunotherapy. These receptors were obtained from a male donor with rectosigmoid adenocarcinoma.

With respect to this clonotype: A far more abundant clone sits one base away, making this likely a read error. V is TRBV6-6 and J is TRBJ1-2, with D perhaps TRBD1 (6 bases). CDR3 length: 11 amino acids. The germline gives CDR1 MNHNY, CDR2 SVGAGI (reference sequence). CDR3 sequence: CASRHVGGCTF. In DNA, the CDR3 is TGTGCCAGCCGCCATGTCGGGGGCTGCACCTTC.

The chain couples TRBV4-1 to TRBJ1-6; D remains ambiguous. The CDR3 has 12 amino acids. Trimming removed 3 bases from V and 13 bases from J, with 10 bases in between. Germline V gene lookup returns CDR1 MGHRA and CDR2 YSYEKL. This CDR3 is CASSQGIMPLHF. CDR3 coding DNA: TGCGCCAGCAGCCAGGGGATTATGCCCCTCCACTTT.

The chain couples TRBV10-3 to TRBJ2-3, with 7 bases that match TRBD2. The CDR3 loop spans 15 amino acids. Germline CDR1 ENHRY, CDR2 SYGVKD. Losses at the gene ends were 4 bases for V and 5 bases for J; bases not matched to a gene: 9. The CDR3 is CAISGGGSRGDTQYF. For the CDR3, the DNA is TGTGCCATCAGTGGGGGGGGTTCTCGAGGAGATACGCAGTATTTT.

This clonotype was picked up many times. The J gene is TRBJ2-5, the V gene TRBV20-1; D is undetermined. The CDR3 runs to 9 residues. V dropped 7 bases and J dropped 4 bases, with 4 bases sitting between them. The germline V gene has CDR1 DFQATT and CDR2 SNEGSKA (reference sequence). The DNA for the CDR3 is TGCAGTGTGGGAGAGACCCAGTACTTC. It encodes CSVGETQYF.

The V and J genes are TRBV27 and TRBJ2-7; 9 bases map to TRBD2. The CDR3 runs 15 residues. CDR1 is MNHEY, CDR2 SMNVEV, per germline (reference sequence). The J segment lost 2 bases and the V segment lost 1 base, leaving 3 bases of the junction unmatched. CDR3 loop: CASSLLASGTYEQYF. CDR3 DNA sequence: TGTGCCAGCAGTTTATTAGCTAGCGGGACCTACGAGCAGTACTTC.

The J gene is TRBJ2-7, the V gene TRBV5-4; D not resolved. From germline, CDR1 is SGHNT and CDR2 YYREEE (reference sequence). This CDR3 spans 14 amino acids. Deletions cut 0 bases from V and 2 bases from J, with 9 bases between. The CDR3 spells CASSLGTNTYEQYF. In DNA, the CDR3 is TGTGCCAGCAGCTTGGGGACCAATACCTACGAGCAGTACTTC. The full variable domain, with the rest looked up from reference TRBV5-4 and TRBJ2-7, is ETGVTQSPTHLIKTRGQQVTLRCSSQSGHNTVSWYQQALGQGPQFIFQYYREEENGRGNFPPRFSGLQFPNYSSELNVNALELDDSALYLCASSLGTNTYEQYFGPGTRLTVT.

As to this clonotype: This may come from a read error, since a much larger clone is one base off. The genes are TRBV7-2 and TRBJ2-5; D is ambiguous. Germline-derived CDR1 and CDR2 are SGHTA and FQGNSA. This CDR3 is 14 amino acids long. In DNA form, the CDR3 reads TGTGCCAACAGCTTAGCCAGGACCCAAGAGACCCAGTACTTC. Protein sequence: CANSLARTQETQYF.

This clonotype is medium-sized. The chain recombines TRBV5-5 with TRBJ2-3; possibly TRBD2 for D (5 bases). Germline V CDR1 and CDR2: SGHKS, YYEKEE (reference sequence). The CDR3 runs to 15 residues. Deletions cut 5 bases from V and 2 bases from J, with 15 bases between. As DNA, the CDR3 is TGTGCCAGCAGTTCGGACTTGGACCTCACAGATACGCAGTATTTT. It specifies CASSSDLDLTDTQYF.

This clonotype was counted ten times or more. This chain connects TRBV9 to TRBJ2-3; D possibly corresponds to TRBD2 (6 bases). CDR1 is SGDLS and CDR2 is YYNGEE in the germline V gene. The CDR3 has 16 amino acids. Trimming shortened V by 4 bases and J by 2 bases, and 17 bases separated the two germline ends. CDR3 in DNA: TGTGCCAGCAGCCCTCGTACGGGACTCCACACAGATACGCAGTATTTT. Translated, it gives CASSPRTGLHTDTQYF.

As concerns this clonotype: A read error is possible here, since a much larger clone lies one base away. V and J are TRBV5-1 and TRBJ2-1; 7 nucleotides align to TRBD2. This CDR3 spans 14 amino acids. With 4 bases clipped from V and 8 bases from J, the junction kept 9 bases outside the gene matches. Germline CDR1 SGHRS, CDR2 YFSETQ. The CDR3 loop is CASSPRLAGDEQFF. CDR3 bases: TGCGCCAGCAGCCCACGACTAGCTGGGGATGAGCAGTTCTTC.

V usage is TRBV20-1 and J usage is TRBJ1-1; the D gene is possibly TRBD1 (6 bases). This CDR3 spans 13 amino acids. Trimming removed 4 bases at V and 0 bases at J, with 9 bases between. Germline V gene data show CDR1 as DFQATT and CDR2 as SNEGSKA (reference sequence). The CDR3 reads CSATGTLNTEAFF. CDR3 coding DNA: TGCAGTGCTACCGGGACATTGAACACTGAAGCTTTCTTT.

There are many counts of this clonotype. The V and J genes are TRBV19 and TRBJ2-3; TRBD2 might be the D (6 bases). This CDR3 is 13 amino acids long. Germline-derived CDR1 and CDR2 are LNHDA and SQIVND (reference sequence). With 7 bases removed from V and 2 bases from J, the gap between germline ends came to 10 bases. The CDR3 region has the DNA TGTGCCAGTATGGAGGGGAACACAGATACGCAGTATTTT. Translated, it gives CASMEGNTDTQYF.

This clonotype occurred many times. This chain joins TRBV4-3 and TRBJ1-2; 7 bases are a match to TRBD1. The CDR3 runs to 16 residues. Germline lookup yields CDR1 LGHNA and CDR2 YSLEER. The J segment lost 1 base and the V segment lost 4 bases, leaving 9 bases of the junction unmatched. This CDR3 is CASSPQTGRLNYGYTF. Written as DNA, the CDR3 is TGCGCCAGCAGCCCCCAGACAGGGAGACTTAACTATGGCTACACCTTC.

This clonotype was picked up many times. This rearrangement joins TRBV7-2 to TRBJ1-2; TRBD1 is a possible D gene (6 bases). This CDR3 spans 14 amino acids. Looked up from germline, CDR1 is SGHTA and CDR2 is FQGNSA. Trimming left V 5 bases short and J 2 bases short, with 12 bases between. CDR3: CASSRRQDNYGYTF. CDR3 in DNA: TGTGCCAGCAGCCGCCGACAGGACAACTATGGCTACACCTTC. Variable domain in full (rest from reference TRBV7-2 and TRBJ1-2): GAGVSQSPSNKVTEKGKDVELRCDPISGHTALYWYRQSLGQGLEFLIYFQGNSAPDKSGLPSDRFSAERTGGSVSTLTIQRTQQEDSAVYLCASSRRQDNYGYTFGSGTRLTVV.

This clonotype has a count of ten or more. This rearrangement joins TRBV29-1 to TRBJ1-3, with D uncertain. V gave up 4 bases and J gave up 0 bases, with 7 bases separating them. From germline, CDR1 is SQVTM and CDR2 ANQGSEA. This CDR3 has 13 amino acids. For the CDR3, the DNA is TGCAGCGTTGGACATTTCTCTGGAAACACCATATATTTT. Protein: CSVGHFSGNTIYF.

The rearrangement joins TRBV27 to TRBJ2-5; a possible D gene is TRBD1 (5 bases). V was pared by 5 bases and J by 9 bases, with 16 bases between. The CDR3 is 13 amino acids. Germline V gene sequence: CDR1 MNHEY, CDR2 SMNVEV (reference sequence). CDR3 protein: CASSHRQPEAQYF. The DNA for the CDR3 is TGTGCCAGCAGTCATCGACAGCCCGAGGCCCAGTACTTC.

The CDR3 spells CASSLRGASGVSRENEQFF. The CDR3 region has the DNA TGTGCCAGCAGCTTAAGAGGGGCTAGCGGCGTCAGTCGGGAGAATGAGCAGTTCTTC. This sequence joins TRBV11-3 and TRBJ2-1; 7 bases map to TRBD2. Germline CDR1 reads SGHNT; CDR2 reads YENEEA. The CDR3 runs to 19 residues. After removal of 2 bases from V and 7 bases from J, the junction contained 20 bases not matched to a gene.

This clonotype was counted at least ten times. V gene TRBV12-3 or TRBV12-4 combines with J gene TRBJ1-5; unclear D gene. This CDR3 is built from 14 residues. The V end lost 3 bases, the J end lost 4 bases, and 10 bases lay between the germline ends. The CDR3 region is CASSFPTGNQPQHF. The CDR3 coding sequence is TGTGCCAGCAGTTTCCCGACGGGGAATCAGCCCCAGCATTTT.

On this clonotype: No DNA is shown, since the ends of the CDR3 on it are uncertain; the CDR3 is the one TCRdb lists. This chain joins TRBV7-3 and TRBJ2-2. 15 amino acids form the CDR3, both terminal residues included. Germline lookup yields CDR1 SGHTA and CDR2 FQGTGA. This CDR3 reads CASSFGENTGELFFF.

This clonotype was observed at least ten times. The genes are TRBV4-2 and TRBJ2-2; tentatively, D is TRBD2 (5 bases). V was clipped by 1 base and J by 3 bases, with 15 bases between them. The germline V gene has CDR1 LGHNA and CDR2 YNFKEQ. The CDR3 covers 17 residues. CDR3 protein: CASSQGVRAGDTGELFF. The CDR3 region has the DNA TGTGCCAGCAGCCAAGGAGTCAGAGCCGGGGACACCGGGGAGCTGTTTTTT.

The chain employs TRBV6-2 or TRBV6-3 and TRBJ1-1, with a weak D call TRBD1 (6 bases). CDR1 is MNHEY and CDR2 is SVGEGT in the germline V gene. CDR3 size: 15 residues. V lost 5 bases to trimming and J lost 4 bases, with 17 bases between them. The CDR3 nucleotides are TGTGCCAGCAGTGGGTCGCAGGGGATAGGCACTGAAGCTTTCTTT. It is translated as CASSGSQGIGTEAFF.

This clonotype came up many times. The V gene is TRBV6-2 or TRBV6-3, the J gene TRBJ2-1, with D perhaps TRBD2 (7 bases). This CDR3 is built from 16 residues. The germline CDR1 and CDR2 sequences are MNHEY and SVGEGT. Trimming cost V 5 bases and J 9 bases, with 23 bases left between them. This CDR3 reads CASSEWRGGATGEQFF. The CDR3 DNA follows: TGTGCCAGCAGTGAATGGCGTGGGGGGGCTACGGGTGAGCAGTTCTTC.

A single count supports this clonotype. The chain links TRBV6-4 to TRBJ1-2; 7 nucleotides agree with TRBD1. The V segment lost 6 bases and the J segment 3 bases; nucleotides outside the gene matches: 10. Germline V gene data show CDR1 as MRHNA and CDR2 as SNTAGT. The length of the CDR3 is 15 residues. The DNA of the CDR3 is TGTGCCAGCAGGGAAGGGACAGCGAGCCACTATGGCTACACCTTC. Translation gives CASREGTASHYGYTF.

In this sample, this clonotype is medium-sized (0.01 to 0.1%). The chain carries TRBV6-2 or TRBV6-3 and TRBJ2-1; D is ambiguous. Trimming cost V 7 bases and J 4 bases, with 5 bases left between them. The CDR3 contains 11 residues. CDR1 and CDR2 from the germline V gene are MNHEY and SVGEGT. CDR3 region: CASTLYNEQFF. CDR3 DNA: TGTGCCAGCACTTTGTACAATGAGCAGTTCTTC.